The clone carrying this T cell receptor beta chain was seen only once. Antigen: not known. The source of the sample is a study of cytomegalovirus exposure and HLA in healthy donors. Study-level points and caveats: The study designated around 150 TCR beta chains cytomegalovirus-associated. According to a subsequent analysis, TCR clusters from the first cohort were inclined to appear together in the roughly 110 validation repertoires. As confirmed in vitro, three CMV-associated chains were specific for CMV antigens.

Profiled with immunoSEQ multiplex PCR; TCRdb holds only in-frame clones, not every one. The sample contains 150,000 to 200,000 clones, 80% to 90% of which appear only once. Trimming took 2 bases from V and 2 from J; bases not matched to a gene: 1. CDR1 MNHEY and CDR2 SVGAGI come from the germline V gene. CDR3 size: 15 residues. V and J are TRBV6-5 and TRBJ1-3; 9 nucleotides agree with TRBD1. Material for sequencing was PBMCs. The sequence was obtained from a woman younger than 45 in good health and CMV-seronegative. CDR3 nucleotide sequence: TGTGCCAGCAGTTACGGGACAGGGACTGGAAACACCATATATTTT. Protein sequence: CASSYGTGTGNTIYF.